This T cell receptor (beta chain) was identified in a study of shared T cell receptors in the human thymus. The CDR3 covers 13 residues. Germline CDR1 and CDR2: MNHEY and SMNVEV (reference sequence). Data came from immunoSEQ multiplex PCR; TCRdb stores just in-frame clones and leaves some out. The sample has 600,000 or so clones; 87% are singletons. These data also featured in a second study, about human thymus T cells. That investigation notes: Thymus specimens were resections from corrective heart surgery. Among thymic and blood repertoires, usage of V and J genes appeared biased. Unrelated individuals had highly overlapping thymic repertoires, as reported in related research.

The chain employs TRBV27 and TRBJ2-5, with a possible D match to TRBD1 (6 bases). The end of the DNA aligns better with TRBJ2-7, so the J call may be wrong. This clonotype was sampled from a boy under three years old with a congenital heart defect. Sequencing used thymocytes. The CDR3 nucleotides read TGTGCCAGCAGTTTACAGGGGACCTACGAGCAGTACTTC. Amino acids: CASSLQGTYEQYF.